Shown below are 27 T cell receptor beta chains from a single sample sequenced in a study of cytomegalovirus exposure and HLA in healthy donors. The PCR was carried out with 60 Vbeta primers and 13 Jbeta primers. The protocol was immunoSEQ multiplex PCR, while the TCRdb copy is restricted to in-frame clones and leaves out a portion. The table shows some 150,000 clones, with 75% to 90% occurring only once. Sequenced sample: PBMCs. The origin of the receptors is a woman aged 50 to 65 in good health and CMV-seropositive.

This clone was seen a single time. The chain has TRBV10-3 and TRBJ2-2; 13 bases fit TRBD2. Germline CDR1 is ENHRY and CDR2 is SYGVKD. The CDR3 sequence is 15 residues long. J was trimmed by 6 bases and V by 8 bases; bases with no gene match: 6. CDR3: CAIGGGLAGPGELFF. CDR3 DNA: TGTGCCATCGGGGGGGGACTAGCGGGACCCGGGGAGCTGTTTTTT.

This clone was found once. The rearrangement joins TRBV27 to TRBJ1-6; D is undetermined. V was shortened by 2 bases and J by 2 bases, with 7 bases between the two germline ends. The CDR3 contains 15 residues. Germline values: CDR1 MNHEY, CDR2 SMNVEV (reference sequence). The CDR3 here is CASSLGQTYNSPLHF. CDR3 nucleotides: TGTGCCAGCAGTTTAGGGCAGACCTATAATTCACCCCTCCACTTT.

The chain uses TRBV30 and TRBJ2-7; 10 bases agree with TRBD2. Looked up from germline, CDR1 is GTSNPN and CDR2 is SVGIG (reference sequence). The CDR3 totals 17 residues. V was pared by 3 bases and J by 0 bases, with 11 bases of the junction left unmatched. Written as DNA, the CDR3 is TGTGCCTGGAGGGTGGGTTGGACTAGCGGAAGCTCCTACGAGCAGTACTTC. Translated: CAWRVGWTSGSSYEQYF.

This chain joins TRBV7-8 and TRBJ1-3; D not resolved. The CDR3 is 15 residues long. Looked up from germline, CDR1 is SGHVS and CDR2 is FQNEAQ. Deletions cut 1 base from V and 4 bases from J, with 11 bases between. The CDR3 loop reads CASSLGGNYGNTIYF. For the CDR3, the DNA is TGTGCCAGCAGCTTAGGCGGGAATTACGGAAACACCATATATTTT.

This clone was recorded only once. This chain uses TRBV29-1 with TRBJ1-1; D call uncertain. V lost 4 bases and J 10 bases, leaving 13 bases between the germline ends. This CDR3 spans 11 amino acids. The germline CDR1 and CDR2 sequences are SQVTM and ANQGSEA. The CDR3 DNA follows: TGCAGCGTTGGGTCCGGGGTGGGAGCTTTCTTT. It codes for CSVGSGVGAFF. Looking up the rest from reference TRBV29-1 and TRBJ1-1 gives the full variable domain: SAVISQKPSRDICQRGTSLTIQCQVDSQVTMMFWYRQQPGQSLTLIATANQGSEATYESGFVIDKFPISRPNLTFSTLTVSNMSPEDSSIYLCSVGSGVGAFFGQGTRLTVV.

This chain connects TRBV19 to TRBJ1-6; the D gene is possibly TRBD1 (5 bases). Germline V gene lookup returns CDR1 LNHDA and CDR2 SQIVND (reference sequence). This CDR3 spans 13 amino acids. V was shortened by 4 bases and J by 7 bases, with 8 bases between the two germline ends. CDR3 DNA: TGTGCCAGTAGTAGCGACAGCAATTCACCCCTCCACTTT. Translation: CASSSDSNSPLHF.

The chain joins TRBV5-4 to TRBJ2-1; 14 bases agree with TRBD2. The CDR3 runs to 15 residues. Germline CDR1 reads SGHNT; CDR2 reads YYREEE (reference sequence). The V segment lost 4 bases and the J segment 4 bases; nucleotides outside the gene matches: 1. The CDR3 DNA follows: TGTGCCAGCAGCGGGACTAGCGGGGGATACAATGAGCAGTTCTTC. Translated, it gives CASSGTSGGYNEQFF. Drawing the rest from reference TRBV5-4 and TRBJ2-1, the complete variable domain is ETGVTQSPTHLIKTRGQQVTLRCSSQSGHNTVSWYQQALGQGPQFIFQYYREEENGRGNFPPRFSGLQFPNYSSELNVNALELDDSALYLCASSGTSGGYNEQFFGPGTRLTVL.

This clone was seen only once. V gene TRBV2 combines with J gene TRBJ2-1; the match to TRBD2 covers 8 bases. The trim removed 8 bases at V and 6 bases at J, leaving 6 bases unmatched. There are 13 residues in the CDR3. Per the germline V gene, CDR1 is SNHLY and CDR2 is FYNNEI. In nucleotides, the CDR3 is TGTGCCAGCCCCCCGGGACTAGGCAATGAGCAGTTCTTC. It translates to CASPPGLGNEQFF.

V gene TRBV2 combines with J gene TRBJ2-7; possible D gene TRBD2, 6 bases. V was clipped by 6 bases and J by 7 bases, with 16 bases between them. From germline, CDR1 is SNHLY and CDR2 FYNNEI. The CDR3 has 13 residues. CDR3 sequence: CASRKGTPEEQYF. CDR3 nucleotide sequence: TGTGCCAGCAGAAAAGGGACTCCCGAAGAGCAGTACTTC.

The rearrangement links TRBV19 to TRBJ1-6; 9 bases agree with TRBD1. The length of the CDR3 is 16 residues. CDR1 is LNHDA and CDR2 is SQIVND in the germline V gene (reference sequence). Trimming removed 5 bases from V and 6 bases from J; junction bases left unmatched: 8. CDR3 DNA sequence: TGTGCCAGTAGTCTTACAGGGGGCGCCGGTAATTCACCCCTCCACTTT. It specifies CASSLTGGAGNSPLHF.

This clone was picked up one time. This rearrangement joins TRBV4-1 to TRBJ1-5; maybe TRBD1 (5 bases). In germline, CDR1 is MGHRA, CDR2 YSYEKL. Between the trimmed V and J ends, which lost 3 bases and 7 bases, there was a span of 16 bases. The CDR3 loop spans 15 amino acids. CDR3 protein: CASSQADSQGQPQHF. The CDR3 DNA sequence: TGCGCCAGCAGCCAGGCTGACAGCCAGGGACAGCCCCAGCATTTT.

V gene TRBV7-3 combines with J gene TRBJ1-5; TRBD1 might be the D (6 bases). The CDR3 is 13 residues long. Germline V gene data show CDR1 as SGHTA and CDR2 as FQGTGA. Trimming left V 6 bases short and J 7 bases short, with 13 bases between. Here the CDR3 reads CASSGGAGQPQHF. In nucleotides, the CDR3 is TGTGCCAGCAGTGGGGGGGCAGGGCAGCCCCAGCATTTT.

J is TRBJ2-3 and V is TRBV5-1, with D hard to call. Trimming shortened V by 0 bases and J by 5 bases, and 4 bases separated the two germline ends. Germline-derived CDR1 and CDR2 are SGHRS and YFSETQ. CDR3 length: 12 residues. CDR3 DNA sequence: TGCGCCAGCAGCTTGGAGAGAGATACGCAGTATTTT. Protein product: CASSLERDTQYF.

This chain connects TRBV30 to TRBJ1-5; the D is unclear. The ends were cut back, 1 base at V and 9 bases at J, with 13 bases in the middle. The CDR3 length is 13 residues. The germline V gene has CDR1 GTSNPN and CDR2 SVGIG (reference sequence). The CDR3 loop reads CAWSAAGSPPQHF. CDR3 coding DNA: TGTGCCTGGAGTGCTGCAGGATCCCCGCCCCAGCATTTT.

CDR3 loop: CAISEFGANEQFF. DNA of the CDR3: TGTGCCATCAGTGAGTTTGGGGCGAATGAGCAGTTCTTC. The V and J genes are TRBV10-3 and TRBJ2-1; possible D gene TRBD1, 5 bases. Germline V CDR1 and CDR2: ENHRY, SYGVKD. V gave up 1 base and J gave up 7 bases, with 8 bases separating them. The length of the CDR3 is 13 residues.

This rearrangement joins TRBV28 to TRBJ2-5; 7 bases are shared with TRBD2. Germline CDR1 is MDHEN and CDR2 is SYDVKM. V trimming: 2 bases; J trimming: 1 base; junction bases outside the gene matches: 10. There are 17 residues in the CDR3. The CDR3 DNA reads TGTGCCAGCAGTTTAGATGGAGGTGGGGGGGTCCAAGAGACCCAGTACTTC. Its translation is CASSLDGGGGVQETQYF.

This clone was seen just once. The V call is TRBV5-4, the J call TRBJ2-3; D unresolved. Germline V CDR1 and CDR2: SGHNT, YYREEE (reference sequence). The V and J ends lost 5 bases and 1 base respectively, with 8 bases between them. The CDR3 loop spans 13 amino acids. The CDR3 spells CASRLSGTDTQYF. Written as DNA, the CDR3 is TGTGCCAGCAGACTTTCCGGCACAGATACGCAGTATTTT. The entire variable domain, with the rest obtained from reference TRBV5-4 and TRBJ2-3, is as follows: ETGVTQSPTHLIKTRGQQVTLRCSSQSGHNTVSWYQQALGQGPQFIFQYYREEENGRGNFPPRFSGLQFPNYSSELNVNALELDDSALYLCASRLSGTDTQYFGPGTRLTVL.

The chain is built from TRBV2 and TRBJ2-7, with D possibly TRBD2 on 6 matching bases. Per germline, CDR1 SNHLY and CDR2 FYNNEI. V lost 4 bases and J lost 1, with 11 bases in between. This CDR3 region has 14 residues. The DNA of the CDR3 is TGTGCCAGCAGTGTTCTCGGGAGATCCTACGAGCAGTACTTC. Its translation: CASSVLGRSYEQYF.

The chain carries TRBV5-1 and TRBJ2-7; TRBD1 matches 9 bases. The germline V gene encodes CDR1 SGHRS and CDR2 YFSETQ. V was pared by 7 bases and J by 3 bases, with 2 bases of the junction left unmatched. The CDR3 spans 12 residues. CDR3 residues: CASGTGNYEQYF. CDR3 in DNA: TGCGCCAGCGGGACAGGGAACTACGAGCAGTACTTC.

V and J are TRBV6-6 and TRBJ1-5; 10 bases are shared with TRBD1. The ends lost 7 bases at V and 0 bases at J; junction bases unmatched: 6. This CDR3 is built from 16 residues. CDR1 is MNHNY and CDR2 is SVGAGI in the germline V gene (reference sequence). CDR3 nucleotide sequence: TGTGCCAGCAACCGACAGGGGGCTGATAGCAATCAGCCCCAGCATTTT. Translation gives CASNRQGADSNQPQHF.

The rearrangement links TRBV18 to TRBJ1-1; D gene uncertain. This CDR3 is 15 amino acids long. V was shortened by 0 bases and J by 1 base, with 9 bases between the two germline ends. Germline assignment: CDR1 KGHSH and CDR2 LQKENI. CDR3 loop: CASSPPSRQNTEAFF. CDR3 DNA sequence: TGTGCCAGCTCACCACCGTCCAGGCAGAACACTGAAGCTTTCTTT. Full variable domain (missing parts from reference TRBV18 and TRBJ1-1): NAGVMQNPRHLVRRRGQEARLRCSPMKGHSHVYWYRQLPEEGLKFMVYLQKENIIDESGMPKERFSAEFPKEGPSILRIQQVVRGDSAAYFCASSPPSRQNTEAFFGQGTRLTVV.

The rearrangement uses TRBV5-1 and TRBJ1-3, with 8 nucleotides matching TRBD1. V lost 4 bases and J lost 0; bases outside the gene matches: 12. The CDR3 is 18 residues long. Germline CDR1 SGHRS, CDR2 YFSETQ. CDR3 residues: CASSAKGQGFFSGNTIYF. Here the CDR3 DNA reads TGCGCCAGCAGCGCAAAAGGACAGGGCTTCTTCTCTGGAAACACCATATATTTT.

The chain carries TRBV13 and TRBJ2-7, with D perhaps TRBD1 (5 bases). The CDR3 spans 11 residues. Germline values: CDR1 PRHDT, CDR2 FYEKMQ (reference sequence). V gave up 2 bases and J gave up 6 bases, with 5 bases separating them. The CDR3 DNA is TGTGCCAGCAGCTTACAGGGCGAGCAGTACTTC. Its protein is CASSLQGEQYF.

V usage is TRBV2 and J usage is TRBJ2-1; tentatively, D is TRBD1 (6 bases). The CDR3 consists of 15 residues. Germline loops: CDR1 SNHLY, CDR2 FYNNEI. V was clipped by 8 bases and J by 6 bases, with 20 bases between them. This chain's CDR3 is CASALQGSLRNEQFF. In DNA form, the CDR3 reads TGTGCCAGCGCCCTACAGGGTTCCCTACGCAATGAGCAGTTCTTC.

The rearrangement uses TRBV11-2 and TRBJ2-3; D gene unclear. V was trimmed by 1 base and J by 4 bases, leaving 9 bases between them. This CDR3 contains 14 residues. Per germline, CDR1 SGHAT and CDR2 FQNNGV. The CDR3 loop is CASSLGRSADTQYF. DNA for the CDR3: TGTGCCAGCAGCTTAGGTCGGTCGGCAGATACGCAGTATTTT.

In this sample, this clone turned up a few times. CDR3: CASTAGGSYNEQFF. As DNA, the CDR3 is TGTGCCAGTACCGCGGGGGGTTCCTACAATGAGCAGTTCTTC. The gene calls are TRBV2 and TRBJ2-1; 8 nucleotides align to TRBD2. Germline CDR1 and CDR2: SNHLY and FYNNEI. Unmatched junction bases numbered 5, after V lost 9 bases and J lost 1 base. The CDR3 covers 14 residues.

The chain couples TRBV2 to TRBJ2-5; 12 positions agree with TRBD1. Germline trimming cut 9 bases from V and 3 bases from J; bases unmatched to any gene: 17. The germline gives CDR1 SNHLY, CDR2 FYNNEI. The CDR3 sequence is 18 residues long. The CDR3 region is CASLGQGAQEGEKETQYF. CDR3 nucleotides: TGTGCCAGTTTGGGACAGGGGGCGCAGGAAGGGGAAAAAGAGACCCAGTACTTC. The whole variable domain, remainder taken from reference TRBV2 and TRBJ2-5, is EPEVTQTPSHQVTQMGQEVILRCVPISNHLYFYWYRQILGQKVEFLVSFYNNEISEKSEIFDDQFSVERPDGSNFTLKIRSTKLEDSAMYFCASLGQGAQEGEKETQYFGPGTRLLVL.